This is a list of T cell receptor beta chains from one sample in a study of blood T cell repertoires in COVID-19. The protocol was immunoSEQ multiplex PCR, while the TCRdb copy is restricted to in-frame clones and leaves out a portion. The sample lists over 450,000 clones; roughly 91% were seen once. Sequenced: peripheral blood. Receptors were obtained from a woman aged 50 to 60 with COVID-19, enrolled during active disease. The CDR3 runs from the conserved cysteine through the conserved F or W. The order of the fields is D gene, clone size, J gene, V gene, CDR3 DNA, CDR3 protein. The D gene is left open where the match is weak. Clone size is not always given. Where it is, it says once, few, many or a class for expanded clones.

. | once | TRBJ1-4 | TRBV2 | TGTGCCAGCAGTCCATCGGGAGGGGCTAATGAAAAACTGTTTTTT | CASSPSGGANEKLFF
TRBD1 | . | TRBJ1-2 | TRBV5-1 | TGCGCCAGCAGGGATCCAGGGGGCGTGCGGGGCTACACCTTC | CASRDPGGVRGYTF
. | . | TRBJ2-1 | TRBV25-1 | TGTGCCAGCAGTTTTTTGGGGGGAGAAGACTACAATGAGCAGTTCTTC | CASSFLGGEDYNEQFF
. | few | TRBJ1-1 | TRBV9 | TGTGCCACACTAACAGGGAACACTGAAGCTTTCTTT | CATLTGNTEAFF
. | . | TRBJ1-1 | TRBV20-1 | TGCAGTGCTAGAGATGGAGATGAAGCTTTCTTT | CSARDGDEAFF
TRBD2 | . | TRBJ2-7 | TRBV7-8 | TGTGCCAGCAGCTTAGGGCGACTCCCGGGGGGCGAGCAGTACTTC | CASSLGRLPGGEQYF
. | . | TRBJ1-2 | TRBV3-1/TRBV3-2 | TGTGCCAGCAGCCAAGTGTCAGGGGTAGGTGGCTACACCTTC | CASSQVSGVGGYTF
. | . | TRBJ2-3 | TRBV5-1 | TGCGCCAGCAGCTTGTACACAGATACGCAGTATTTT | CASSLYTDTQYF
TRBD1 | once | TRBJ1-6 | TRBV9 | TGTGCCAGCAGCGTCATACCGGGACAGGAAAATTCACCCCTCCACTTT | CASSVIPGQENSPLHF
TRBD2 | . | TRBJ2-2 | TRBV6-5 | TGTGCCAGTTCAAGCGGGGGGCACACCGGGGAGCTGTTTTTT | CASSSGGHTGELFF
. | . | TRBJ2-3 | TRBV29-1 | TGCAGCGTGGACTACACAGATACGCAGTATTTT | CSVDYTDTQYF
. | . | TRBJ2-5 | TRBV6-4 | TGTGCCAGCAAAGACAGGCAGGGAGAGACCCAGTACTTC | CASKDRQGETQYF
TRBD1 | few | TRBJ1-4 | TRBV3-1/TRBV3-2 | TGTGCCAGCAGCCTTGGGACAGCGAATGAAAAACTGTTTTTT | CASSLGTANEKLFF
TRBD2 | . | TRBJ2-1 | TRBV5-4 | TGTGCCAGCAGCCCGAGAACTAGCGGGGTTCAGAGTGAGCAGTTCTTC | CASSPRTSGVQSEQFF
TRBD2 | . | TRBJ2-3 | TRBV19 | TGTGCCAGTACAGGACTAGCGGGGGACAGAGATACGCAGTATTTT | CASTGLAGDRDTQYF
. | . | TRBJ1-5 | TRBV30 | TGTGCCTGGAGCGCACAGGTAATCAATCAGCCCCAGCATTTT | CAWSAQVINQPQHF
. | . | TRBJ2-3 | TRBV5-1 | TGCGCCAGCAGCTTAGGACAACTAACAGATACGCAGTATTTT | CASSLGQLTDTQYF
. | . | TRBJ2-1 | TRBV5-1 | TGCGCCAGCAGCTTGGCAGGGCAGGGCTACAATGAGCAGTTCTTC | CASSLAGQGYNEQFF
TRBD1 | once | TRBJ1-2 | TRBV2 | TGTGCCAGCAGTGAAGCGCGGACAGGGGAGGTTGGCTACACCTTC | CASSEARTGEVGYTF
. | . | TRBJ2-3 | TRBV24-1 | TGTGCCACCAGTGATGAAACCGGGGGATCCACAGATACGCAGTATTTT | CATSDETGGSTDTQYF
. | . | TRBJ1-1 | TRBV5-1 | TGCGCCAGCAGCTTGACAGGGTCGACTGAAGCTTTCTTT | CASSLTGSTEAFF
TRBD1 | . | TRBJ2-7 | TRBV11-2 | TGTGCCAGCAGCTCCGTTGGCCGGGACAGGGGTTACGAGCAGTACTTC | CASSSVGRDRGYEQYF
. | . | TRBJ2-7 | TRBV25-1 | TGTGCCAGCAGTGAGGACGGGACAAGGCCCGAGCAGTACTTC | CASSEDGTRPEQYF
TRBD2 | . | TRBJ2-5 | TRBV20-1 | TGCAGTGCTAGTGCGCTAGCGGGGGGGCCGTGGGAGACCCAGTACTTC | CSASALAGGPWETQYF
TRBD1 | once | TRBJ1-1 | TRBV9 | TGTGCCAGCAGCGTCGAGGGACAGGGAGGCACTGAAGCTTTCTTT | CASSVEGQGGTEAFF